The clone carrying this T cell receptor beta chain was seen a handful of times. The antigen is unknown. Trimming removed 3 bases from V and 8 bases from J, with 14 bases in between. Germline-derived CDR1 and CDR2 are ENHRY and SYGVKD. The CDR3 has 14 residues. TCRdb fed the 5' RACE reads into MiXCR, producing one record per CDR3 protein. The repertoire holds 550,000 to 700,000 distinct CDR3 sequences, roughly 20% seen once, with around 4.4% in the top ten. The data stem from a study of identical twins. Study outcomes and limitations: Analyses of zero insertions could, in part, be confounded by invariant MAIT and iNKT cells.

This same sample was also taken into another study, of T cells expressing NK-cell markers.

The source is a woman between 18 and 30 years old in good health. The sequencing input was PBMCs. The genes are TRBV10-3 and TRBJ2-4, with a weak D call TRBD1 (6 bases). The CDR3 DNA reads TGTGCCATCAGTGAACCGAACAGGGCTGACATTCAGTACTTC. Translation gives CAISEPNRADIQYF.